This T cell receptor (beta chain) was recorded in a study of chemoradiotherapy in HPV16-positive cancers. Overall study findings and caveats: Candidate HPV-specific clones and E7-related TCR motifs grew in tumor during treatment. In HPV16-positive patients, HPV-responsive T-cell expansion tracked better recurrence-free survival.

Between the trimmed V and J ends, which lost 1 base and 4 bases, there was a span of 8 bases. CDR1 SNHLY and CDR2 FYNNEI come from the germline V gene. This CDR3 has 13 amino acids. The method was immunoSEQ multiplex PCR; TCRdb's version includes in-frame clones alone and lacks a portion of them. The sample has tens of thousands of clones; 88% are singletons. Repertoires were sampled repeatedly during chemoradiotherapy. As regards this clone: Its specificity is not known.

The J gene is TRBJ2-7, the V gene TRBV2, with D unclear. Sequences were derived from blood, sampled from a patient who underwent chemoradiotherapy. The sequence derives from a human donor with HPV-associated anogenital cancer. The CDR3 loop is CASSEDKYYEQYF. The DNA for the CDR3 is TGTGCCAGCAGTGAAGACAAGTATTACGAGCAGTACTTC.